Listed here are 29 T cell receptor beta chains from one sample, sequenced in a study of identical twins. TCRdb fed the 5' RACE reads into MiXCR, producing one record per CDR3 protein. The table has 510,000 or so distinct CDR3 sequences, nearly 15% seen once. The same data also contributed to another study, on yellow fever vaccine responses in identical twins.

Source material: CD4+ T cells sorted from blood. These TCRs come from a woman in her late teens or twenties in good health.

The chain uses TRBV7-2 and TRBJ2-7, with D perhaps matching TRBD1 (6 bases). Germline V gene sequence: CDR1 SGHTA, CDR2 FQGNSA. V was pared by 8 bases and J by 3 bases, with 17 bases between. The CDR3 totals 14 residues. CDR3 loop: CASGPGGLLYEQYF. The CDR3 nucleotides are TGTGCCAGCGGCCCTGGGGGCTTACTCTACGAGCAGTACTTC.

V and J are TRBV24-1 and TRBJ2-2; 11 nucleotides align to TRBD2. Germline loops: CDR1 KGHDR, CDR2 SFDVKD. The junction had 9 bases not matched to a gene; V was cut back by 3 bases and J by 4 bases. CDR3 length: 18 residues. The CDR3 DNA reads TGTGCCACCAGTGATGGAGGACTAGCGGGTGGGGGCACCGGGGAGCTGTTTTTT. It is translated as CATSDGGLAGGGTGELFF.

The chain uses TRBV16 and TRBJ1-1; unclear D gene. The length of the CDR3 is 13 residues. V lost 0 bases to trimming and J lost 6 bases, with 8 bases between them. Germline CDR1 KGHSY, CDR2 FQNENV. The CDR3 DNA reads as TGTGCCAGCAGCCAATCAAGGGTGGCTGAAGCTTTCTTT. Encoded protein: CASSQSRVAEAFF.

This clonotype was seen more than once but under ten times. The rearrangement links TRBV28 to TRBJ2-2, with TRBD2 matching over 7 bases. The CDR3 contains 17 residues. The V and J ends lost 8 bases and 1 base, in that order; junction bases with no gene match: 13. CDR1 MDHEN and CDR2 SYDVKM come from the germline V gene. CDR3 coding DNA: TGTGCCAGCTCCCTAGGGTGGCGGGAGCTGAACACCGGGGAGCTGTTTTTT. Its protein product is CASSLGWRELNTGELFF. Looking up the rest from reference TRBV28 and TRBJ2-2 gives the full variable domain: DVKVTQSSRYLVKRTGEKVFLECVQDMDHENMFWYRQDPGLGLRLIYFSYDVKMKEKGDIPEGYSVSREKKERFSLILESASTNQTSMYLCASSLGWRELNTGELFFGEGSRLTVL.

The chain joins TRBV20-1 to TRBJ2-7; a possible D gene is TRBD2 (6 bases). Trimming cost V 2 bases and J 0 bases, with 11 bases left between them. The CDR3 contains 14 residues. CDR1 is DFQATT, CDR2 SNEGSKA, per germline (reference sequence). CDR3 sequence reads: CSARYEGGSYEQYF. The CDR3 nucleotides read TGCAGTGCTAGATATGAGGGAGGCTCCTACGAGCAGTACTTC.

This chain joins TRBV10-2 and TRBJ2-3, with 8 bases fitting TRBD1. The trim removed 1 base at V and 7 bases at J, leaving 13 bases unmatched. This CDR3 spans 17 amino acids. Germline V gene sequence: CDR1 WSHSY, CDR2 SAAADI. This CDR3 is CASSEWGPGGRSNTQYF. CDR3 nucleotides: TGCGCCAGCAGTGAGTGGGGGCCAGGGGGCCGTTCAAATACGCAGTATTTT.

This chain uses TRBV7-2 with TRBJ2-1; TRBD2 matches 8 bases. Germline lookup yields CDR1 SGHTA and CDR2 FQGNSA. CDR3 size: 14 residues. The trim removed 4 bases at V and 6 bases at J, leaving 5 bases unmatched. The CDR3 region has the DNA TGTGCCAGCAGCTGGAGCGGGAGAAGCAATGAGCAGTTCTTC. It yields the protein CASSWSGRSNEQFF.

The V gene is TRBV7-2, the J gene TRBJ2-7; possibly TRBD1 or TRBD2 for D (5 bases each). CDR3 length equals 16 residues. V was pared by 3 bases and J by 2 bases, with 17 bases between. Germline V CDR1 and CDR2: SGHTA, FQGNSA. CDR3 sequence reads: CASSLLSGTVTYEQYF. The DNA for the CDR3 is TGTGCCAGCAGCTTGTTATCCGGGACGGTGACCTACGAGCAGTACTTC. Combining the CDR3 with reference TRBV7-2 and TRBJ2-7 gives the whole variable domain GAGVSQSPSNKVTEKGKDVELRCDPISGHTALYWYRQSLGQGLEFLIYFQGNSAPDKSGLPSDRFSAERTGGSVSTLTIQRTQQEDSAVYLCASSLLSGTVTYEQYFGPGTRLTVT.

This clonotype was seen a few times. V usage is TRBV7-3 and J usage is TRBJ2-7; D is perhaps TRBD2 (6 bases). V lost 1 base to trimming and J lost 2 bases, with 12 bases between them. This CDR3 comprises 15 residues. Germline V gives CDR1 SGHTA, CDR2 FQGTGA. CDR3 residues: CASSLRGESTYEQYF. The DNA of the CDR3 is TGTGCCAGCAGCTTAAGGGGGGAGTCGACCTACGAGCAGTACTTC.

V is TRBV19 and J is TRBJ2-1, with 12 bases identical to TRBD2. The length of the CDR3 is 16 residues. Trimming at V came to 0 bases and at J to 4 bases, leaving 1 base not matched to a gene. Germline loops: CDR1 LNHDA, CDR2 SQIVND (reference sequence). CDR3 coding DNA: TGTGCCAGTAGTATAGAAGGGACTAGCGGGTACAATGAGCAGTTCTTC. It translates to CASSIEGTSGYNEQFF.

The V call is TRBV7-9, the J call TRBJ2-7; 7 positions match TRBD2. This CDR3 is 15 amino acids long. CDR1 and CDR2 from the germline V gene are SEHNR and FQNEAQ (reference sequence). After removal of 5 bases from V and 0 bases from J, the junction contained 7 bases not matched to a gene. The CDR3 nucleotides are TGTGCCAGCAGCATTAGCGGGCCGAGCTCCTACGAGCAGTACTTC. Translated: CASSISGPSSYEQYF.

V gene TRBV20-1 combines with J gene TRBJ1-5, with TRBD1 matching 11 bases. The germline CDR1 and CDR2 sequences are DFQATT and SNEGSKA (reference sequence). This CDR3 contains 13 residues. Trimming at V came to 6 bases and at J to 6 bases, leaving 4 bases not matched to a gene. CDR3 nucleotides: TGCAGTGCCGAAGGGACAGGGGGTCAGCCCCAGCATTTT. Amino acids: CSAEGTGGQPQHF.

The chain uses TRBV5-1 and TRBJ1-6; possibly TRBD1 for D (5 bases). This CDR3 has 16 residues. Trimming cost V 1 base and J 4 bases, with 12 bases left between them. Germline-derived CDR1 and CDR2 are SGHRS and YFSETQ. The CDR3, as DNA: TGCGCCAGCAGCTTGCGATTGGGGGAGTATAATTCACCCCTCCACTTT. Its translation is CASSLRLGEYNSPLHF.

This clonotype has a handful of counts. This chain links TRBV5-1 with TRBJ2-7; weak D call: TRBD1 (5 bases). CDR1 is SGHRS and CDR2 is YFSETQ in the germline V gene. The CDR3 loop spans 12 amino acids. V was clipped by 5 bases and J by 2 bases, with 8 bases between them. Written as DNA, the CDR3 is TGCGCCAGCAGACAGGATGCCTACGAGCAGTACTTC. Translated, it gives CASRQDAYEQYF.

The rearrangement uses TRBV7-8 and TRBJ2-7, with 10 bases matching TRBD2. Germline CDR1 is SGHVS and CDR2 is FQNEAQ. V gave up 1 base and J gave up 0 bases; unmatched junction bases: 9. The CDR3 covers 18 residues. This CDR3 reads CASSLESSGGSSSYEQYF. The CDR3 DNA reads as TGTGCCAGCAGCTTAGAGTCTAGCGGGGGCTCGAGCTCCTACGAGCAGTACTTC.

This clonotype appeared a few times. The V call is TRBV5-1, the J call TRBJ2-3, with TRBD2 identical over 12 bases. Trimming at V came to 5 bases and at J to 2 bases, leaving 6 bases not matched to a gene. The germline CDR1 and CDR2 sequences are SGHRS and YFSETQ. The CDR3 runs to 16 residues. CDR3 amino acids: CASRPRTSGTTDTQYF. The DNA of the CDR3 is TGCGCCAGCAGACCGAGGACTAGCGGGACCACAGATACGCAGTATTTT.

This chain links TRBV24-1 with TRBJ2-3; the match to TRBD2 covers 9 bases. Germline CDR1 reads KGHDR; CDR2 reads SFDVKD. The V segment lost 4 bases and the J segment 0 bases; nucleotides outside the gene matches: 4. The CDR3 is 16 residues long. The CDR3 spells CATSDVLAGSTDTQYF. CDR3 sequence (DNA): TGTGCCACCAGTGACGTTCTAGCGGGGAGCACAGATACGCAGTATTTT.

The chain couples TRBV7-8 to TRBJ2-3, with D hard to call. CDR1 and CDR2 from the germline V gene are SGHVS and FQNEAQ. Deletions cut 6 bases from V and 2 bases from J, with 15 bases between. This CDR3 contains 15 residues. The CDR3 region has the DNA TGTGCCAGCAGTTCAGCCCAAATGCTCACAGATACGCAGTATTTT. Translation gives CASSSAQMLTDTQYF.

In its sample, this clonotype was seen once. The chain employs TRBV11-3 and TRBJ2-7, with D perhaps TRBD2 (5 bases). The V and J ends lost 5 bases and 6 bases respectively, with 11 bases between them. This CDR3 is 12 amino acids long. The germline V gene has CDR1 SGHNT and CDR2 YENEEA. CDR3 sequence: CASSPTGGEQYF. The CDR3 nucleotides are TGTGCCAGCAGCCCCACCGGAGGCGAGCAGTACTTC.

The J gene is TRBJ2-4, the V gene TRBV20-1; no firm D call. Germline CDR1 DFQATT, CDR2 SNEGSKA (reference sequence). Deletions cut 7 bases from V and 0 bases from J, with 7 bases between. This CDR3 has 12 amino acids. CDR3 region: CSVWEAKNIQYF. The CDR3 bases are TGCAGTGTATGGGAAGCCAAAAACATTCAGTACTTC.

In this sample, this clonotype turned up a few times. The chain links TRBV5-1 to TRBJ2-6; D remains ambiguous. Germline lookup yields CDR1 SGHRS and CDR2 YFSETQ. With 6 bases removed from V and 0 bases from J, the gap between germline ends came to 13 bases. The CDR3 is 16 residues long. CDR3 protein: CASNFLENSGANVLTF. In DNA, the CDR3 is TGCGCCAGCAACTTCCTGGAAAACTCTGGGGCCAACGTCCTGACTTTC. Full variable domain (remainder filled in from reference TRBV5-1 and TRBJ2-6): KAGVTQTPRYLIKTRGQQVTLSCSPISGHRSVSWYQQTPGQGLQFLFEYFSETQRNKGNFPGRFSGRQFSNSRSEMNVSTLELGDSALYLCASNFLENSGANVLTFGAGSRLTVL.

This clonotype occurred many times. V usage is TRBV12-3 or TRBV12-4 and J usage is TRBJ2-3; D is ambiguous. Between the trimmed V and J ends, which lost 6 bases and 0 bases, there was a span of 13 bases. The CDR3 contains 15 residues. CDR3 sequence reads: CASRLRPISTDTQYF. CDR3 in DNA: TGTGCCAGCAGATTGAGACCGATTAGCACAGATACGCAGTATTTT.

Ten or more counts support this clonotype. The chain links TRBV6-1 to TRBJ1-6; D gene uncertain. The CDR3 extends over 14 amino acids. V dropped 5 bases and J dropped 3 bases, with 8 bases sitting between them. Germline CDR1 reads MNHNS; CDR2 reads SASEGT. The CDR3 here is CASSRVLYNSPLHF. CDR3 DNA sequence: TGTGCCAGCAGTCGAGTGCTCTATAATTCACCCCTCCACTTT.

The CDR3 nucleotides are TGCAGCGTTGCTCATCCGACAGGGGGAGGTGAGCAGTTCTTC. This codes for CSVAHPTGGGEQFF. This chain uses TRBV29-1 with TRBJ2-1, with TRBD1 matching over 9 bases. The germline V gene encodes CDR1 SQVTM and CDR2 ANQGSEA. The CDR3 has 14 residues. V gave up 4 bases and J gave up 9 bases; unmatched junction bases: 10.

The rearrangement links TRBV3-1 to TRBJ2-1; 8 bases match TRBD2. The CDR3 has 17 amino acids. Germline V gene sequence: CDR1 LGHDT, CDR2 YNNKEL (reference sequence). After removal of 1 base from V and 2 bases from J, the junction contained 7 bases not matched to a gene. The CDR3 loop reads CASSQGVAGTTYNEQFF. DNA for the CDR3: TGTGCCAGCAGCCAAGGGGTAGCGGGAACCACCTACAATGAGCAGTTCTTC.

This chain links TRBV11-2 with TRBJ2-1; possibly TRBD1 for D (7 bases). Trimming shortened V by 5 bases and J by 2 bases, and 13 bases separated the two germline ends. The germline CDR1 and CDR2 sequences are SGHAT and FQNNGV. CDR3 length equals 15 residues. The CDR3 DNA reads as TGTGCCAGCAGCCGCGGGACAGCCCCCTACAATGAGCAGTTCTTC. Its protein is CASSRGTAPYNEQFF. The variable domain in full, completed from reference TRBV11-2 and TRBJ2-1, reads EAGVAQSPRYKIIEKRQSVAFWCNPISGHATLYWYQQILGQGPKLLIQFQNNGVVDDSQLPKDRFSAERLKGVDSTLKIQPAKLEDSAVYLCASSRGTAPYNEQFFGPGTRLTVL.

This clonotype showed up just a few times. J is TRBJ2-3 and V is TRBV11-1; 11 bases line up with TRBD2. V lost 3 bases and J lost 0; bases outside the gene matches: 11. Germline-derived CDR1 and CDR2 are SGHAT and FQDESV (reference sequence). This CDR3 spans 19 amino acids. The CDR3 bases are TGTGCCAGCAGCTTTGGCGCCGGGACTAGCGGAACAAGCACAGATACGCAGTATTTT. Amino acid sequence: CASSFGAGTSGTSTDTQYF. Supplemented by reference TRBV11-1 and TRBJ2-3, the full variable domain reads EAEVAQSPRYKITEKSQAVAFWCDPISGHATLYWYRQILGQGPELLVQFQDESVVDDSQLPKDRFSAERLKGVDSTLKIQPAELGDSAMYLCASSFGAGTSGTSTDTQYFGPGTRLTVL.

The CDR3 loop is CASGGGTVSYNEQFF. In nucleotides, the CDR3 is TGTGCCAGCGGGGGTGGGACAGTCTCCTACAATGAGCAGTTCTTC. This chain joins TRBV28 and TRBJ2-1; TRBD1 agrees at 7 bases. CDR1 is MDHEN, CDR2 SYDVKM, per germline. CDR3 size: 15 residues. Trimming removed 8 bases from V and 0 bases from J; junction bases left unmatched: 7.

The V gene is TRBV5-6, the J gene TRBJ2-4, with 7 bases lining up with TRBD1. Trimming cost V 4 bases and J 6 bases; bases outside gene matches: 7. Germline CDR1 and CDR2: SGHDT and YYEEEE. The CDR3 length is 14 residues. This chain's CDR3 is CASSLRTGGNIQYF. DNA of the CDR3: TGTGCCAGCAGCCTTCGGACAGGTGGAAACATTCAGTACTTC.